This TCR beta chain is from a study of T cell responses to AZD1222 COVID-19 vaccine. The study, taken as a whole, reports: Baseline seropositivity characterized only six AZD1222 recipients.

The repertoire was sequenced with immunoSEQ multiplex PCR; TCRdb's copy has only in-frame clones and lacks some. The data contain 100,000 to 150,000 clones, 89% of them singletons. About this clone: The antigen is not known.

Looked up from germline, CDR1 is LNHDA and CDR2 is SQIVND (reference sequence). The CDR3 consists of 12 residues. Trimming pared 4 bases from V and 7 bases from J, leaving 8 bases between. The clonotype was recovered from an adult in good health. The chain couples TRBV19 to TRBJ2-1, with D uncertain. The input for sequencing was peripheral blood, taken on day 0 of AZD1222 vaccination. The CDR3 reads CASSNWGNEQFF. The DNA of the CDR3 is TGTGCCAGTAGTAATTGGGGAAATGAGCAGTTCTTC.